The 20 T cell receptor beta chains in this list originate from one sample, sequenced in a study of cytomegalovirus exposure and HLA in healthy donors. TCRdb keeps only in-frame clones here, not all; method: immunoSEQ multiplex PCR. This repertoire shows about 130,000 clones, 95% to 96% found once; its top ten account for less than 2%. Sequencing was performed on PBMCs. These receptor sequences come from a man aged 18 to 30 in good health and CMV-seronegative.

The V and J genes are TRBV7-3 and TRBJ2-7; 7 bases match TRBD1. The CDR3 length is 13 residues. CDR1 and CDR2 from the germline V gene are SGHTA and FQGTGA. The V segment lost 3 bases and the J segment 2 bases; nucleotides outside the gene matches: 1. CDR3 in amino acids: CASSLTGTYEQYF. The CDR3 nucleotides are TGTGCCAGCAGCTTGACAGGGACCTACGAGCAGTACTTC.

The J gene is TRBJ1-5, the V gene TRBV4-2; the match to TRBD1 covers 12 bases. The J segment lost 7 bases and the V segment lost 2 bases, leaving 15 bases of the junction unmatched. Germline V CDR1 and CDR2: LGHNA, YNFKEQ. The CDR3 extends over 19 amino acids. The CDR3 spells CASSQSIGDRGPLAQPQHF. The CDR3 nucleotides read TGTGCCAGCAGCCAATCGATCGGGGACAGGGGGCCACTTGCGCAGCCCCAGCATTTT.

This chain links TRBV7-2 with TRBJ2-7; D not certain. Trimming left V 1 base short and J 2 bases short, with 12 bases between. Per the germline V gene, CDR1 is SGHTA and CDR2 is FQGNSA. The CDR3 extends over 15 amino acids. This CDR3 is CASSLVTVNTYEQYF. The CDR3 DNA is TGTGCCAGCAGCTTAGTAACCGTCAACACCTACGAGCAGTACTTC.

The V gene is TRBV4-1, the J gene TRBJ1-2, with D possibly being TRBD1 (6 bases). From germline, CDR1 is MGHRA and CDR2 YSYEKL. V was trimmed by 3 bases and J by 2 bases, leaving 13 bases between them. The CDR3 spans 15 residues. The CDR3 reads CASSQVQGSNYGYTF. CDR3 sequence (DNA): TGCGCCAGCAGCCAGGTCCAGGGGTCCAACTATGGCTACACCTTC.

This chain links TRBV9 with TRBJ2-3, with a weak D call TRBD2 (6 bases). Trimming shortened V by 0 bases and J by 1 base, and 9 bases separated the two germline ends. The CDR3 length is 15 residues. CDR1 SGDLS and CDR2 YYNGEE come from the germline V gene. As DNA, the CDR3 is TGTGCCAGCAGCGTAGAGGGCGGGGGCACAGATACGCAGTATTTT. Its protein is CASSVEGGGTDTQYF.

J is TRBJ2-7 and V is TRBV27; D perhaps matches TRBD1 (6 bases). The CDR3 length is 14 residues. The ends were cut back, 5 bases at V and 5 bases at J, with 16 bases in the middle. Per germline, CDR1 MNHEY and CDR2 SMNVEV (reference sequence). CDR3 DNA sequence: TGTGCCAGCAGTCCTTCAGGGGAGACCAACGAGCAGTACTTC. Its translation: CASSPSGETNEQYF.

This rearrangement joins TRBV9 to TRBJ2-5; tentative D call: TRBD2 (5 bases). CDR3 length: 14 residues. Germline lookup yields CDR1 SGDLS and CDR2 YYNGEE. Trimming left V 4 bases short and J 5 bases short, with 15 bases between. The DNA of the CDR3 is TGTGCCAGCAGCAAGTCAGCGGAAGTTGAGACCCAGTACTTC. Translation: CASSKSAEVETQYF.

This chain links TRBV7-7 with TRBJ2-2, with 7 bases lining up with TRBD1. This CDR3 is 16 amino acids long. Germline-derived CDR1 and CDR2 are SSHAT and FNYEAQ (reference sequence). V shed 4 bases and J 2 bases; nucleotides not matched to a gene: 7. Written as DNA, the CDR3 is TGTGCCAGCAGCTCCACGACAGGGCCCAACACCGGGGAGCTGTTTTTT. Translated, it gives CASSSTTGPNTGELFF.

This rearrangement joins TRBV6-1 to TRBJ1-5; TRBD1 matches at 8 bases. Germline V gene lookup returns CDR1 MNHNS and CDR2 SASEGT. The V segment lost 4 bases and the J segment 5 bases; nucleotides outside the gene matches: 7. This CDR3 has 15 amino acids. CDR3 nucleotide sequence: TGTGCCAGCAGTGCGGGACAGGCGACTTATCAGCCCCAGCATTTT. Translated: CASSAGQATYQPQHF.

The V and J genes are TRBV7-3 and TRBJ2-7, with TRBD2 as a possible D gene (6 bases). V dropped 2 bases and J dropped 5 bases, with 10 bases sitting between them. The CDR3 runs 13 residues. CDR1 and CDR2 (germline): SGHTA, FQGTGA. Here the CDR3 reads CASSLRLGHEQYF. The CDR3 region has the DNA TGTGCCAGCAGCTTACGACTAGGACACGAGCAGTACTTC.

The gene calls are TRBV5-4 and TRBJ2-2, with D tentatively TRBD1 (6 bases). V lost 5 bases, J lost 2 bases, and 10 bases lay in between. Germline V gene data show CDR1 as SGHNT and CDR2 as YYREEE (reference sequence). The CDR3 covers 14 residues. In DNA form, the CDR3 reads TGTGCCAGCAGGACGGGACACAACACCGGGGAGCTGTTTTTT. This gives the protein CASRTGHNTGELFF.

The rearrangement joins TRBV6-1 to TRBJ2-5, with D hard to call. Germline-derived CDR1 and CDR2 are MNHNS and SASEGT. CDR3 size: 14 residues. V gave up 5 bases and J gave up 5 bases, with 15 bases separating them. CDR3 protein: CASSLVAARETQYF. As DNA, the CDR3 is TGTGCCAGCAGTCTAGTGGCGGCGCGGGAGACCCAGTACTTC.

The V and J genes are TRBV2 and TRBJ2-7, with 10 bases aligning to TRBD2. Trimming removed 7 bases from V and 4 bases from J; junction bases left unmatched: 10. The CDR3 has 15 amino acids. The germline CDR1 and CDR2 sequences are SNHLY and FYNNEI. The CDR3 DNA reads as TGTGCCAGCACCCTTCGACTAGCGGGTAGATACGAGCAGTACTTC. It is translated as CASTLRLAGRYEQYF.

This clone was recorded only once. The chain combines TRBV13 with TRBJ1-1, with 8 bases matching TRBD1. V lost 5 bases to trimming and J lost 4 bases; unmatched junction nucleotides: 6. This CDR3 contains 14 residues. Germline V gene lookup returns CDR1 PRHDT and CDR2 FYEKMQ (reference sequence). In nucleotides, the CDR3 is TGTGCCAGCAGCCGCAGGGGGCTAAGCACTGAAGCTTTCTTT. Amino acids: CASSRRGLSTEAFF. Supplemented by reference TRBV13 and TRBJ1-1, the full variable domain reads AAGVIQSPRHLIKEKRETATLKCYPIPRHDTVYWYQQGPGQDPQFLISFYEKMQSDKGSIPDRFSAQQFSDYHSELNMSSLELGDSALYFCASSRRGLSTEAFFGQGTRLTVV.

The chain is built from TRBV6-5 and TRBJ2-7, with TRBD1 matching over 9 bases. Germline V gene sequence: CDR1 MNHEY, CDR2 SVGAGI. J lost 5 bases, V lost 6 bases, and 2 bases had no gene match. This CDR3 contains 12 residues. In DNA, the CDR3 is TGTGCCAGCAGCCGGACAGGGGACGAGCAGTACTTC. Its protein product is CASSRTGDEQYF.

The J gene is TRBJ1-2, the V gene TRBV6-6; D is ambiguous. The CDR3 runs to 14 residues. V was pared by 2 bases and J by 1 base, with 8 bases between. Germline V gene sequence: CDR1 MNHNY, CDR2 SVGAGI (reference sequence). The CDR3 nucleotides are TGTGCCAGCAGTTACGGGAGCCTTAACTATGGCTACACCTTC. It specifies CASSYGSLNYGYTF.

The chain recombines TRBV30 with TRBJ2-4, with D possibly being TRBD1 (6 bases). Germline CDR1 reads GTSNPN; CDR2 reads SVGIG (reference sequence). The CDR3 loop spans 14 amino acids. V was shortened by 3 bases and J by 2 bases, with 11 bases between the two germline ends. CDR3 sequence reads: CAWRPQGTKNIQYF. CDR3 in DNA: TGTGCCTGGAGGCCGCAGGGGACCAAAAACATTCAGTACTTC. The full variable domain, in which reference TRBV30 and TRBJ2-4 provide the parts outside the CDR3, is SQTIHQWPATLVQPVGSPLSLECTVEGTSNPNLYWYRQAAGRGLQLLFYSVGIGQISSEVPQNLSASRPQDRQFILSSKKLLLSDSGFYLCAWRPQGTKNIQYFGAGTRLSVL.

This sequence joins TRBV10-3 and TRBJ2-3, with a possible D match to TRBD2 (5 bases). This CDR3 comprises 12 residues. V gave up 6 bases and J gave up 2 bases, with 6 bases separating them. The germline CDR1 and CDR2 sequences are ENHRY and SYGVKD. DNA for the CDR3: TGTGCCATCAGGGGAGACACAGATACGCAGTATTTT. Protein sequence: CAIRGDTDTQYF.

The genes are TRBV6-5 and TRBJ2-1; D gene unclear. The length of the CDR3 is 12 residues. From germline, CDR1 is MNHEY and CDR2 SVGAGI. With 0 bases removed from V and 8 bases from J, the gap between germline ends came to 5 bases. The CDR3 DNA is TGTGCCAGCAGTTACTCGGGCTATGAGCAGTTCTTC. This gives the protein CASSYSGYEQFF.

The chain recombines TRBV30 with TRBJ2-3, with TRBD1 matching over 9 bases. The germline V gene has CDR1 GTSNPN and CDR2 SVGIG (reference sequence). The ends lost 6 bases at V and 3 bases at J; junction bases unmatched: 7. CDR3 length: 14 residues. This CDR3 reads CACSPGQGTDTQYF. The CDR3 DNA is TGTGCCTGCTCCCCGGGACAGGGAACAGATACGCAGTATTTT. Using reference TRBV30 and TRBJ2-3 for the parts outside the CDR3, the full variable domain is SQTIHQWPATLVQPVGSPLSLECTVEGTSNPNLYWYRQAAGRGLQLLFYSVGIGQISSEVPQNLSASRPQDRQFILSSKKLLLSDSGFYLCACSPGQGTDTQYFGPGTRLTVL.